Listed below are T cell receptor beta chains from one sample, sequenced in a study of blood T cell repertoires in COVID-19. Sequenced by immunoSEQ multiplex PCR; TCRdb stores in-frame clones only, minus some. The table lists about 290,000 clones, around 90% of them singletons. The source material was PBMCs or T cells enriched from blood (not recorded which). These receptors were taken from a woman aged 40-49 years who had recovered from COVID-19. The CDR3 runs from the conserved cysteine through the conserved F or W. A D gene is named only where the DNA matches it firmly. Some rows mark clone size as missing; the rest say once, few, many or name a class of expanded clone.

D	V	size	J	CDR3	DNA
NA	TRBV19	NA	TRBJ1-5	CASSIRYRGGGQPQHF	TGTGCCAGTAGTATTAGATATAGGGGCGGGGGTCAGCCCCAGCATTTT
NA	TRBV19	NA	TRBJ2-1	CASSIDPGRSYNEQFF	TGTGCCAGTAGTATAGATCCAGGGCGGTCCTACAATGAGCAGTTCTTC
NA	TRBV20-1	NA	TRBJ1-2	CSAPDRYGYTF	TGCAGTGCCCCGGACAGATATGGCTACACCTTC
TRBD2	TRBV18	NA	TRBJ2-7	CASSPRTSGYEAYEQYF	TGTGCCAGCTCACCAAGGACTAGCGGATATGAGGCCTACGAGCAGTACTTC
TRBD1	TRBV18	NA	TRBJ1-2	CASSPSQGASGYTF	TGTGCCAGCTCACCATCACAGGGGGCGAGCGGCTACACCTTC
NA	TRBV5-1	few	TRBJ2-7	CASSLQVSSYEQYF	TGCGCCAGCAGCTTGCAGGTGAGCTCCTACGAGCAGTACTTC
NA	TRBV12-3/TRBV12-4	NA	TRBJ2-7	CASSISTIYEQYF	TGTGCCAGCAGCATCAGTACGATCTACGAGCAGTACTTC
NA	TRBV7-6	NA	TRBJ2-5	CASSLGGQGGETQYF	TGTGCCAGCAGCTTAGGGGGGCAGGGCGGAGAGACCCAGTACTTC
NA	TRBV6-5	NA	TRBJ1-3	CASMQGTLSGNTIYF	TGTGCCAGCATGCAGGGTACTTTGTCCGGAAACACCATATATTTT
TRBD1	TRBV15	few	TRBJ1-2	CATSGLWTGARNYGYTF	TGTGCCACCAGCGGCCTCTGGACAGGGGCCCGTAACTATGGCTACACCTTC
TRBD2	TRBV7-9	NA	TRBJ2-3	CASSQGQGTSGVTDTQYF	TGTGCCAGCAGCCAGGGACAGGGGACTAGCGGGGTTACAGATACGCAGTATTTT
NA	TRBV5-4	NA	TRBJ2-7	CASRAQTGLGEQYF	TGTGCCAGCAGGGCACAGACAGGCCTGGGCGAGCAGTACTTC
NA	TRBV30	once	TRBJ1-4	CAWKTQTNEKLFF	TGTGCCTGGAAGACTCAAACTAATGAAAAACTGTTTTTT
NA	TRBV18	NA	TRBJ1-3	CASSSIQGRAGNTIYF	TGTGCCAGCTCAAGCATACAGGGTCGCGCTGGAAACACCATATATTTT
NA	TRBV11-2	NA	TRBJ2-5	CASSLAGGETQYF	TGTGCCAGCAGCTTAGCGGGGGGCGAGACCCAGTACTTC
TRBD1	TRBV12-3/TRBV12-4	NA	TRBJ1-5	CASSTGVRQPQHF	TGTGCCAGCAGTACAGGGGTTAGACAGCCCCAGCATTTT
NA	TRBV2	NA	TRBJ2-1	CASSPSILDFLYNEQFF	TGTGCCAGCAGTCCATCTATTCTAGATTTCCTTTACAATGAGCAGTTCTTC
NA	TRBV28	once	TRBJ1-5	CASRASDRRLQPQHF	TGTGCCAGCAGAGCCAGCGACAGAAGACTTCAGCCCCAGCATTTT
TRBD1	TRBV5-6	NA	TRBJ1-5	CASSRKDREEGQPQHF	TGTGCCAGCAGCCGAAAAGACAGGGAAGAGGGTCAGCCCCAGCATTTT
NA	TRBV24-1	NA	TRBJ1-1	CATRDTYLHTEAFF	TGTGCCACCAGGGACACTTATCTCCACACTGAAGCTTTCTTT
TRBD1	TRBV19	NA	TRBJ2-7	CASSILRDSYYEQYF	TGTGCCAGTAGTATCCTCCGGGACAGTTACTACGAGCAGTACTTC
NA	TRBV10-3	NA	TRBJ1-2	CAHRRDSDYGYTF	TGTGCCCACCGACGGGATTCGGACTATGGCTACACCTTC
NA	TRBV5-6	NA	TRBJ2-7	CASSSIPATGQGEQYF	TGTGCCAGCAGCTCGATCCCGGCCACCGGGCAGGGAGAGCAGTACTTC
TRBD1	TRBV15	NA	TRBJ2-2	CATSRDLGTARPGELFF	TGTGCCACCAGCAGAGATTTAGGGACAGCACGTCCCGGGGAGCTGTTTTTT
TRBD1	TRBV27	NA	TRBJ1-2	CASSFSGTGGSGYTF	TGTGCCAGCAGTTTCTCCGGGACAGGGGGTAGTGGCTACACCTTC
NA	TRBV24-1	NA	TRBJ2-2	CATSDSNRDTGELFF	TGTGCCACCAGTGATAGTAACAGGGACACCGGGGAGCTGTTTTTT
NA	TRBV2	NA	TRBJ1-1	CASSSVENTEAFF	TGTGCCAGCAGTAGTGTAGAGAACACTGAAGCTTTCTTT
TRBD1	TRBV19	NA	TRBJ1-1	CASSIKGTVFSEAFF	TGTGCCAGTAGTATTAAGGGGACAGTTTTTTCTGAAGCTTTCTTT
NA	TRBV10-3	NA	TRBJ1-2	CAISDPLGPGDGYTF	TGTGCCATCAGTGACCCATTGGGGCCTGGAGATGGCTACACCTTC
NA	TRBV18	once	TRBJ1-1	CASSPRNMNTEAFF	TGTGCCAGCTCACCCCGAAACATGAACACTGAAGCTTTCTTT
TRBD1	TRBV9	NA	TRBJ1-1	CASSVNRGGTEAFF	TGTGCCAGCAGCGTGAACAGGGGAGGCACTGAAGCTTTCTTT
TRBD1	TRBV5-8	NA	TRBJ1-1	CASRSGTVPKGTEAFF	TGTGCCAGCCGTTCAGGGACAGTCCCCAAAGGCACTGAAGCTTTCTTT
NA	TRBV24-1	NA	TRBJ2-5	CATSDLPSGGQQTQYF	TGTGCCACCAGTGATTTGCCGTCAGGGGGGCAGCAGACCCAGTACTTC
NA	TRBV7-3	NA	TRBJ2-1	CASSSTRDNEQFF	TGTGCCAGCAGCTCGACTAGAGACAATGAGCAGTTCTTC
TRBD1	TRBV7-9	few	TRBJ2-2	CASSLNRGTGELFF	TGTGCCAGCAGCCTTAACAGGGGAACCGGGGAGCTGTTTTTT
TRBD1	TRBV5-4	NA	TRBJ2-7	CASSSGQGAGYEQYF	TGTGCCAGCAGCTCCGGACAGGGGGCGGGCTACGAGCAGTACTTC
TRBD1	TRBV5-1	NA	TRBJ2-1	CASSSSGTGIYNEQFF	TGCGCCAGCAGTTCCTCCGGGACAGGGATCTACAATGAGCAGTTCTTC
NA	TRBV7-5	NA	TRBJ1-5	CARRPNLQGNPRQPQHF	TGTGCCAGAAGGCCGAACCTACAGGGAAACCCTAGACAGCCCCAGCATTTT
TRBD1	TRBV27	NA	TRBJ1-2	CASSPGQGAYGYTF	TGTGCCAGCAGTCCCGGACAGGGGGCTTATGGCTACACCTTC
TRBD1	TRBV4-2	NA	TRBJ2-7	CASSQASRDRVNEQYF	TGTGCCAGCAGCCAAGCCAGTCGGGACAGGGTGAACGAGCAGTACTTC
TRBD2	TRBV7-3	once	TRBJ2-1	CASSLTTSGGDEQFF	TGTGCCAGCAGCTTAACGACTAGCGGTGGCGATGAGCAGTTCTTC
TRBD1	TRBV9	few	TRBJ1-1	CASRQGADTEAFF	TGTGCCAGTCGGCAGGGGGCGGACACTGAAGCTTTCTTT
NA	TRBV15	NA	TRBJ1-2	CATSRGKGTLYGYTF	TGTGCCACCAGCAGAGGGAAAGGGACACTCTATGGCTACACCTTC